These 21 T cell receptor beta chains were all obtained from the same sample, sequenced in a study of blood T cell repertoires in COVID-19. Clones were sequenced by immunoSEQ multiplex PCR, and TCRdb holds only the in-frame ones, with some missing. Of 170,000 or so clones in the sample, around nine tenths are singletons; the top ten hold roughly 0.53%. The sequenced material came from peripheral blood. These receptor sequences come from a man aged 55 to 69 with COVID-19, enrolled during active disease.

This sequence joins TRBV5-6 and TRBJ2-7, with no clear D. There are 13 residues in the CDR3. Germline V gene lookup returns CDR1 SGHDT and CDR2 YYEEEE. V gave up 1 base and J gave up 2 bases, with 7 bases separating them. The CDR3 sequence: CASSLLDTYEQYF. CDR3 DNA sequence: TGTGCCAGCAGCTTGTTAGACACCTACGAGCAGTACTTC.

This rearrangement joins TRBV6-5 to TRBJ2-5, with D unresolved. The germline V gene has CDR1 MNHEY and CDR2 SVGAGI. V lost 0 bases and J 1 base, leaving 9 bases between the germline ends. This CDR3 has 15 amino acids. The chain's CDR3 is CASSYSYQVQETQYF. CDR3 in DNA: TGTGCCAGCAGTTACTCGTACCAGGTCCAAGAGACCCAGTACTTC.

This chain links TRBV2 with TRBJ1-1; no clear D gene. The V gene lost 3 bases and the J gene lost 4 bases, with 12 bases spanning the gap. Germline loops: CDR1 SNHLY, CDR2 FYNNEI. The CDR3 extends over 14 amino acids. The CDR3 nucleotides read TGTGCCAGCAGTGATGAAGGCCGGGGCACTGAAGCTTTCTTT. This encodes CASSDEGRGTEAFF.

The V gene is TRBV4-3, the J gene TRBJ1-2; the D gene is possibly TRBD1 (6 bases). The CDR3 extends over 14 amino acids. The V gene's germline CDR1 is LGHNA and CDR2 YSLEER. V was shortened by 0 bases and J by 8 bases, with 13 bases between the two germline ends. The CDR3 sequence is CASSQDWGGLGYTF. CDR3 in DNA: TGCGCCAGCAGCCAAGATTGGGGGGGGCTCGGCTACACCTTC.

The rearrangement links TRBV3-1 (or the pseudogene TRBV3-2) to TRBJ2-7; D might be TRBD2 (6 bases). With 1 base removed from V and 2 bases from J, the gap between germline ends came to 12 bases. The CDR3 has 15 residues. CDR1 and CDR2 (germline): LGHDT, YNNKEL (reference sequence). Here the CDR3 reads CASSQGRGTAYEQYF. The CDR3 bases are TGTGCCAGCAGCCAAGGACGAGGGACTGCCTACGAGCAGTACTTC.

CDR3 sequence reads: CASSPGQGGAFF. The DNA of the CDR3 is TGTGCCAGCAGTCCCGGACAGGGTGGTGCTTTCTTT. V usage is TRBV3-1 (or the pseudogene TRBV3-2) and J usage is TRBJ1-1; 8 positions agree with TRBD1. This CDR3 comprises 12 residues. V lost 6 bases and J lost 11; bases outside the gene matches: 8. Germline V lookup: CDR1 LGHDT, CDR2 YNNKEL (reference sequence).

The rearrangement uses TRBV30 and TRBJ2-1; 7 nucleotides align to TRBD1. After removal of 2 bases from V and 10 bases from J, the junction contained 5 bases not matched to a gene. The CDR3 is 12 residues long. Germline CDR1 and CDR2: GTSNPN and SVGIG (reference sequence). CDR3 DNA sequence: TGTGCCTGGAGTAGGGGGCTGACGGAGCAGTTCTTC. This codes for CAWSRGLTEQFF.

The CDR3 DNA sequence: TGTGCCAGCAGGCATGGAAGGGAGGGCTCCTACGAGCAGTACTTC. This encodes CASRHGREGSYEQYF. The chain uses TRBV7-2 and TRBJ2-7; 7 bases are shared with TRBD2. Germline values: CDR1 SGHTA, CDR2 FQGNSA. The CDR3 contains 15 residues. Germline trimming cut 6 bases from V and 0 bases from J; bases unmatched to any gene: 8.

This chain uses TRBV6-5 with TRBJ1-1, with D unresolved. From germline, CDR1 is MNHEY and CDR2 SVGAGI. CDR3 length: 15 residues. Between the trimmed V and J ends, which lost 0 bases and 1 base, there was a span of 9 bases. CDR3 amino acids: CASSYSGVRNTEAFF. The CDR3 nucleotides are TGTGCCAGCAGTTACTCCGGGGTCCGGAACACTGAAGCTTTCTTT.

The J gene is TRBJ2-3, the V gene TRBV5-4, with 7 bases matching TRBD2. CDR3 length: 15 amino acids. Unmatched junction bases numbered 7, after V lost 0 bases and J lost 6 bases. Germline-derived CDR1 and CDR2 are SGHNT and YYREEE (reference sequence). The CDR3 sequence: CASSLELASKDTQYF. CDR3 nucleotides: TGTGCCAGCAGCTTGGAACTAGCGAGTAAGGATACGCAGTATTTT. The entire variable domain, with the rest obtained from reference TRBV5-4 and TRBJ2-3, is as follows: ETGVTQSPTHLIKTRGQQVTLRCSSQSGHNTVSWYQQALGQGPQFIFQYYREEENGRGNFPPRFSGLQFPNYSSELNVNALELDDSALYLCASSLELASKDTQYFGPGTRLTVL.

The V and J genes are TRBV10-3 and TRBJ2-7, with TRBD2 matching over 7 bases. Trimming cost V 0 bases and J 3 bases; bases outside gene matches: 8. The CDR3 is 16 residues long. Germline CDR1 is ENHRY and CDR2 is SYGVKD. CDR3 loop: CAISESRQRGGYEQYF. The CDR3 nucleotides read TGTGCCATCAGTGAGTCGCGCCAGCGGGGAGGCTACGAGCAGTACTTC.

CDR3 nucleotide sequence: TGTGCCACCAGTGATTTTCGGAGTGTGTCAGATACGCAGTATTTT. It is translated as CATSDFRSVSDTQYF. The chain employs TRBV24-1 and TRBJ2-3; no firm D call. Trimming cost V 1 base and J 4 bases, with 11 bases left between them. This CDR3 has 15 residues. Germline V gene data show CDR1 as KGHDR and CDR2 as SFDVKD.

This clone came up once. V gene TRBV7-9 combines with J gene TRBJ2-2; possible D gene TRBD2, 5 bases. The CDR3 covers 14 residues. CDR1 SEHNR and CDR2 FQNEAQ come from the germline V gene (reference sequence). Trimming removed 5 bases from V and 6 bases from J, with 13 bases in between. CDR3 coding DNA: TGTGCCAGCAGCCTCCTGGAGGTGGCCGGGGAGCTGTTTTTT. Protein sequence: CASSLLEVAGELFF.

The chain employs TRBV2 and TRBJ1-2; D is perhaps TRBD1 (5 bases). The CDR3 runs to 12 residues. In germline, CDR1 is SNHLY, CDR2 FYNNEI. Trimming removed 6 bases at V and 4 bases at J, with 9 bases between. CDR3 sequence reads: CASRQVGYGYTF. The DNA for the CDR3 is TGTGCCAGCAGACAGGTGGGCTATGGCTACACCTTC.

The chain carries TRBV5-6 and TRBJ1-3; perhaps TRBD1 as D (6 bases). Trimming took off 4 bases at V and 3 bases at J, with 14 bases between the two ends. Germline CDR1 SGHDT, CDR2 YYEEEE. This CDR3 has 15 residues. This chain's CDR3 is CASSPTGAVGNTIYF. As DNA, the CDR3 is TGTGCCAGCAGCCCGACAGGTGCCGTTGGAAACACCATATATTTT. Full variable domain (missing parts from reference TRBV5-6 and TRBJ1-3): DAGVTQSPTHLIKTRGQQVTLRCSPKSGHDTVSWYQQALGQGPQFIFQYYEEEERQRGNFPDRFSGHQFPNYSSELNVNALLLGDSALYLCASSPTGAVGNTIYFGEGSWLTVV.

A single count supports this clone. The chain recombines TRBV9 with TRBJ1-2; 7 bases match TRBD1. The CDR3 length is 16 residues. Germline V gene data show CDR1 as SGDLS and CDR2 as YYNGEE. V shed 0 bases, J shed 0 bases, and the junction held 5 bases outside the gene matches. The CDR3 loop reads CASSVGQGSTNYGYTF. The CDR3, as DNA: TGTGCCAGCAGCGTAGGACAGGGCTCGACTAACTATGGCTACACCTTC.

The chain carries TRBV20-1 and TRBJ2-7; TRBD1 matches 7 bases. The CDR3 covers 11 residues. Germline CDR1 DFQATT, CDR2 SNEGSKA (reference sequence). After removal of 7 bases from V and 2 bases from J, the junction contained 2 bases not matched to a gene. CDR3 nucleotide sequence: TGCAGTGTCGGACAGGCCTACGAGCAGTACTTC. Protein sequence: CSVGQAYEQYF.

In this sample, this clone turned up once. J is TRBJ2-1 and V is TRBV2; the D gene is possibly TRBD2 (6 bases). The germline gives CDR1 SNHLY, CDR2 FYNNEI. This CDR3 is 11 amino acids long. The V and J ends lost 7 bases and 6 bases respectively, with 7 bases between them. In DNA form, the CDR3 reads TGTGCCAGCATGGGAGGCAATGAGCAGTTCTTC. Protein: CASMGGNEQFF.

This clone was counted a single time. CDR3 protein: CASMGLQGSPQPQHF. The CDR3 bases are TGTGCCAGCATGGGCTTGCAGGGGTCCCCTCAGCCCCAGCATTTT. The genes are TRBV27 and TRBJ1-5; D is possibly TRBD1 (6 bases). The CDR3 is made up of 15 amino acids. The germline CDR1 and CDR2 sequences are MNHEY and SMNVEV (reference sequence). V lost 7 bases to trimming and J lost 6 bases, with 19 bases between them.

The J gene is TRBJ2-2, the V gene TRBV5-6; D perhaps matches TRBD1 (5 bases). Trimming left V 4 bases short and J 0 bases short, with 19 bases between. Per germline, CDR1 SGHDT and CDR2 YYEEEE. This CDR3 is 18 amino acids long. The CDR3 loop is CASSLKGSGSPNTGELFF. DNA of the CDR3: TGTGCCAGCAGCCTCAAAGGGTCAGGGTCACCGAACACCGGGGAGCTGTTTTTT.

This clone has just a few counts. The chain joins TRBV7-2 to TRBJ2-3; TRBD1 matches at 7 bases. The length of the CDR3 is 15 residues. Per germline, CDR1 SGHTA and CDR2 FQGNSA. The V gene end was trimmed by 7 bases and the J gene end by 2 bases; junction bases not matched to a gene: 9. CDR3 sequence reads: CASTRDRSNTDTQYF. CDR3 sequence (DNA): TGTGCCAGCACAAGGGACAGATCAAACACAGATACGCAGTATTTT.